The sequence of this T cell receptor beta chain was determined in a study of identical twins listed by TCRdb under 2016. Notes on the research overall: To test whether fetal clonotypes persist, the study used deep sequencing on TCR alpha and beta repertoires from monozygotic twins, unrelated adults of various ages, and cord blood. To rule out contamination, replicate twin experiments were performed at different times with different library preparation protocols. What the authors observed across the whole study: Excess twin sharing in beta out-of-frame sequences was weaker because fewer shared sequences lowered the signal-to-noise ratio. In monozygotic twins, out-of-frame TCR alpha sharing was systematically underestimated by recombination models, although the models agreed with sharing between unrelated individuals. Fewer insertions were carried by abundant cord blood beta clonotypes; a weaker similar trend was observed in young adult naive repertoires, while no such trend was observed in memory repertoires. Invariant T cells such as MAIT and iNKT could partly confound zero-insertion analyses, though diverse VJ usage argued against this for most clonotypes. Because the same donors could not be followed over many years, conclusions were based on cross-sectional statistical analysis. Compared with coincidental sharing between unrelated individuals, an excess of low generation-probability sequences was observed among out-of-frame TCR alpha sequences shared between twins.

Every donor was a healthy Caucasian. Three pairs of female monozygotic twins, all aged roughly 18 to 30 years, made up the twin cohort. Peripheral blood mononuclear cells were the source from which RNA for the TCR libraries was isolated. With regard to this clonotype: What this receptor recognizes is not known. Base qualities were left out, and no much larger clone turns up one base away.

Reading from cysteine to phenylalanine, the CDR3 counts 13 amino acids. Only CDR3 DNA remains: 39 bases, in frame from the first base. The junction shows trimming of 3 bases on V and 6 bases on J, plus 8 bases between the germline ends. The protocol used for the library was 5' RACE. Instrument on record: Illumina HiSeq 2000. Template switching introduced a universal primer binding site; the final cDNA contained a unique molecular identifier, enabling accurate counting of TCR cDNA molecules. Specific primers in the conserved constant-segment region were used to synthesize first-strand cDNA for TCR alpha and beta chains. To control for contamination, every cDNA library carried two barcodes: a SMART-Mk sample barcode plus Illumina barcodes. TruSeq adapter sequences, together with Illumina sample barcodes, were added in two successive PCR steps. The TCR alpha and beta cDNA libraries were sequenced on the Illumina HiSeq platform using custom primers. In the original analysis: Unique molecular identifiers were extracted from raw reads with MiGEC, and CDR3 positions were determined with MiXCR. Recombination models were inferred per individual with the repgenHMM and IGoR tools using an EM algorithm. Shared clonotype analysis was performed with the tcR package in R, normalizing sharing by the product of cloneset sizes. To study raw recombination without the effects of thymic and clonal selection, out-of-frame nonproductive sequences were analyzed. TCRdb passed the public sequencing reads through fastp at Q25 and MiXCR, retaining productive beta sequences. Under each unique CDR3 protein, matching rows form one entry showing the most common genes and DNA. The V and J calls, along with clone size, are taken from TCRdb and not from the paper's own processing. The sample records 700,000 to 950,000 distinct CDR3 sequences, roughly an eighth of which are singletons. The top ten hold around 1.5% of the sample.

These data also featured in a second study, about yellow fever vaccine responses in identical twins. As that second paper reports: The authors reported that the T cell response to vaccination in identical twins appeared partly convergent and partly personalized. The study precisely tracked vaccine-responding T cell clones in identical twins.

Sequencing used PBMCs. Recombination joined TRBV12-3 or TRBV12-4 with TRBJ1-4, with the identity of the D gene unclear. This clonotype was obtained from a woman aged 18-35 years in good health. The nucleotide sequence is TGTGCCAGCAGTTTTTCCCTAGATGAAAAACTGTTTTTT. Translation gives CASSFSLDEKLFF.